A selection of T cell receptor beta chains follows, all from one sample in a study of blood T cell repertoires in COVID-19. Only in-frame clones appear in the TCRdb table, and some are missing; sequencing was by immunoSEQ multiplex PCR. Of fewer than 300,000 clones listed, 88% are singletons. The sample taken for sequencing was peripheral blood. These receptors were obtained from a woman younger than 45 with acute or convalescent COVID-19. Both conserved end residues are part of each CDR3. The D gene is left open where the match is weak. Clone size is stated in some rows and not others, as once, few, many or a class when expanded.

J: TRBJ2-3
V: TRBV11-3
size: -
D: -
CDR3: CASSLWATSRTDTQYF
DNA: TGTGCCAGCAGCTTATGGGCTACCTCACGGACAGATACGCAGTATTTT

J: TRBJ2-3
V: TRBV9
size: once
D: TRBD1
CDR3: CASSYRTGNSGDLTDTQYF
DNA: TGTGCCAGCAGCTATAGGACAGGGAATAGCGGAGACCTCACAGATACGCAGTATTTT

J: TRBJ1-1
V: TRBV6-4
size: -
D: -
CDR3: CASSAGGVTEAFF
DNA: TGTGCCAGCAGTGCCGGGGGAGTTACTGAAGCTTTCTTT

J: TRBJ2-3
V: TRBV23-1
size: -
D: TRBD2
CDR3: CASSQTRSGPSSTDTQYF
DNA: TGCGCCAGCAGTCAAACTCGTAGCGGGCCATCTAGCACAGATACGCAGTATTTT

J: TRBJ2-3
V: TRBV6-6
size: once
D: -
CDR3: CASSVGVGSTDTQYF
DNA: TGTGCCAGCAGTGTCGGGGTCGGGAGCACAGATACGCAGTATTTT

J: TRBJ2-3
V: TRBV7-2
size: -
D: -
CDR3: CASSLAGGTGTDTQYF
DNA: TGTGCCAGCAGCTTAGCTGGAGGGACAGGCACAGATACGCAGTATTTT

J: TRBJ2-3
V: TRBV19
size: -
D: TRBD2
CDR3: CASSIRREGTDTQYF
DNA: TGTGCCAGTAGTATTAGGCGGGAGGGCACAGATACGCAGTATTTT

J: TRBJ2-7
V: TRBV5-1
size: -
D: TRBD1
CDR3: CASSRLTAGGSYEQYF
DNA: TGCGCCAGCAGCCGGCTAACGGCAGGGGGATCCTACGAGCAGTACTTC

J: TRBJ2-5
V: TRBV18
size: -
D: TRBD1
CDR3: CANPPSRDRGIQETQYF
DNA: TGTGCCAATCCACCGTCCCGGGACAGGGGGATCCAAGAGACCCAGTACTTC

J: TRBJ1-2
V: TRBV24-1
size: -
D: -
CDR3: CATSVPVYGYTF
DNA: TGTGCCACCAGTGTTCCGGTCTATGGCTACACCTTC

J: TRBJ2-1
V: TRBV2
size: few
D: -
CDR3: CASSDGGGAFNEQFF
DNA: TGTGCCAGCAGTGACGGCGGAGGCGCTTTCAATGAGCAGTTCTTC

J: TRBJ2-1
V: TRBV11-2
size: -
D: TRBD2
CDR3: CASSRFLAEIYNEQFF
DNA: TGTGCCAGCAGCCGTTTCCTAGCGGAGATCTACAATGAGCAGTTCTTC

J: TRBJ2-2
V: TRBV4-3
size: -
D: -
CDR3: CASSQVDVAELPWDTGELFF
DNA: TGCGCCAGCAGCCAAGTGGATGTAGCGGAGCTTCCGTGGGACACCGGGGAGCTGTTTTTT

J: TRBJ2-3
V: TRBV9
size: -
D: -
CDR3: CASSALEFTDTQYF
DNA: TGTGCCAGCAGCGCGCTTGAGTTCACAGATACGCAGTATTTT

J: TRBJ2-7
V: TRBV29-1
size: -
D: TRBD2
CDR3: CSVRSGRIEEQYF
DNA: TGCAGCGTTCGTAGCGGGAGGATTGAAGAGCAGTACTTC

J: TRBJ2-1
V: TRBV12-5
size: -
D: TRBD2
CDR3: CASGLGTSFYNEQFF
DNA: TGTGCTAGTGGTTTAGGGACTAGCTTCTACAATGAGCAGTTCTTC

J: TRBJ1-1
V: TRBV30
size: once
D: -
CDR3: CAWISGGTEAFF
DNA: TGTGCCTGGATTTCGGGAGGTACTGAAGCTTTCTTT

J: TRBJ2-7
V: TRBV24-1
size: -
D: TRBD1
CDR3: CAPRQGLNEQYF
DNA: TGTGCCCCGAGACAGGGGTTGAACGAGCAGTACTTC

J: TRBJ2-7
V: TRBV29-1
size: -
D: -
CDR3: CSVLRGYEQYF
DNA: TGCAGCGTCCTTCGGGGATACGAGCAGTACTTC

J: TRBJ2-7
V: TRBV18
size: -
D: -
CDR3: CASSPQDTSYEQYF
DNA: TGTGCCAGCTCACCGCAGGACACCTCCTACGAGCAGTACTTC

J: TRBJ2-3
V: TRBV4-1
size: -
D: -
CDR3: CASSQEDWDTQYF
DNA: TGCGCCAGCAGCCAAGAGGACTGGGATACGCAGTATTTT

J: TRBJ2-5
V: TRBV14
size: -
D: -
CDR3: CASSRIPGVGETQYF
DNA: TGTGCCAGCAGCCGCATACCGGGAGTGGGAGAGACCCAGTACTTC

J: TRBJ2-2
V: TRBV5-1
size: -
D: TRBD2
CDR3: CASSLQAGGIGELFF
DNA: TGCGCCAGCAGCCTCCAAGCGGGAGGGATCGGGGAGCTGTTTTTT

J: TRBJ1-2
V: TRBV4-3
size: -
D: -
CDR3: CASSQDPDSIYGYTF
DNA: TGCGCCAGCAGCCAAGATCCCGACAGCATCTATGGCTACACCTTC

J: TRBJ1-1
V: TRBV27
size: -
D: -
CDR3: CASSRGTEAFF
DNA: TGTGCCAGCAGTAGAGGCACTGAAGCTTTCTTT

J: TRBJ1-4
V: TRBV7-9
size: once
D: -
CDR3: CASSTGATNEKLFF
DNA: TGTGCCAGCAGCACCGGTGCAACTAATGAAAAACTGTTTTTT

J: TRBJ2-5
V: TRBV7-8
size: -
D: TRBD2
CDR3: CASSLVTSGKETQYF
DNA: TGTGCCAGCAGCTTAGTTACTAGCGGGAAAGAGACCCAGTACTTC

J: TRBJ2-1
V: TRBV30
size: -
D: -
CDR3: CAWSLFGSGQRKNEQFF
DNA: TGTGCCTGGAGTCTGTTTGGTAGCGGCCAAAGAAAAAATGAGCAGTTCTTC

J: TRBJ2-2
V: TRBV6-2/TRBV6-3
size: -
D: TRBD2
CDR3: CASSGGLAGHVGELFF
DNA: TGTGCCAGCAGTGGAGGACTAGCGGGACATGTCGGGGAGCTGTTTTTT

J: TRBJ2-2
V: TRBV5-1
size: once
D: TRBD2
CDR3: CASSGGTSGPGELFF
DNA: TGCGCCAGCAGCGGTGGGACTAGCGGACCCGGGGAGCTGTTTTTT

J: TRBJ1-2
V: TRBV30
size: -
D: -
CDR3: CAWSVNYQGGYTF
DNA: TGTGCCTGGAGTGTAAACTACCAGGGTGGCTACACCTTC

J: TRBJ2-7
V: TRBV27
size: -
D: TRBD1
CDR3: CASSSQGSGYEQYF
DNA: TGTGCCAGCAGCTCACAGGGGTCGGGCTACGAGCAGTACTTC

J: TRBJ2-3
V: TRBV9
size: -
D: TRBD2
CDR3: CASSVVSGTTDTQYF
DNA: TGTGCCAGCAGCGTAGTGAGCGGGACCACAGATACGCAGTATTTT

J: TRBJ2-7
V: TRBV6-5
size: -
D: -
CDR3: CASRLTSSYEQYF
DNA: TGTGCCAGCAGACTAACTAGCTCCTACGAGCAGTACTTC

J: TRBJ2-1
V: TRBV7-9
size: once
D: -
CDR3: CASSSTGPHNEQFF
DNA: TGTGCCAGCAGCTCGACAGGTCCCCACAATGAGCAGTTCTTC

J: TRBJ2-5
V: TRBV4-3
size: -
D: TRBD2
CDR3: CASSYTWVASGEETQYF
DNA: TGCGCCAGCAGCTACACCTGGGTAGCTAGCGGAGAAGAGACCCAGTACTTC

J: TRBJ2-3
V: TRBV19
size: -
D: -
CDR3: CASTSGYTDTQYF
DNA: TGTGCCAGCACGAGCGGGTACACAGATACGCAGTATTTT

J: TRBJ2-7
V: TRBV11-2
size: -
D: -
CDR3: CASSSPREFSYEQYF
DNA: TGTGCCAGCAGCTCCCCCCGGGAGTTCTCCTACGAGCAGTACTTC

J: TRBJ1-5
V: TRBV4-1
size: -
D: TRBD1
CDR3: CASSQDGTGGWPQHF
DNA: TGCGCCAGCAGCCAAGATGGGACAGGGGGTTGGCCCCAGCATTTT

J: TRBJ2-7
V: TRBV21-1
size: -
D: -
CDR3: CASSKDREKAYEQYF
DNA: TGTGCCAGCAGCAAAGACAGGGAAAAGGCCTACGAGCAGTACTTC

J: TRBJ2-5
V: TRBV19
size: -
D: TRBD1
CDR3: CASSIDRTGGETQYF
DNA: TGTGCCAGTAGTATAGATCGGACAGGGGGAGAGACCCAGTACTTC

J: TRBJ2-3
V: TRBV6-4
size: -
D: -
CDR3: CASSDSGTPSDTQYF
DNA: TGTGCCAGCAGTGACTCTGGAACGCCTAGCGATACGCAGTATTTT

J: TRBJ2-5
V: TRBV4-3
size: -
D: TRBD1
CDR3: CASSRLTGGKETQYF
DNA: TGCGCCAGCAGCCGGCTGACAGGGGGCAAGGAGACCCAGTACTTC

J: TRBJ2-1
V: TRBV6-5
size: -
D: TRBD2
CDR3: CASEGLADYNEQFF
DNA: TGTGCCAGCGAGGGACTAGCGGACTACAATGAGCAGTTCTTC

J: TRBJ1-1
V: TRBV3-1/TRBV3-2
size: -
D: TRBD1
CDR3: CASSQGPVTGSEAFF
DNA: TGTGCCAGCAGCCAAGGCCCCGTGACAGGGAGTGAAGCTTTCTTT

J: TRBJ1-2
V: TRBV6-6
size: few
D: -
CDR3: CASTTGVPLGGYTF
DNA: TGTGCCAGCACTACAGGAGTCCCCTTAGGAGGCTACACCTTC

J: TRBJ1-6
V: TRBV20-1
size: -
D: TRBD1
CDR3: CSASDRANSPLHF
DNA: TGCAGTGCGAGTGACAGGGCTAATTCACCCCTCCACTTT

J: TRBJ2-7
V: TRBV29-1
size: -
D: TRBD2
CDR3: CSVEEGLAEPYEQYF
DNA: TGCAGCGTAGAAGAGGGACTAGCGGAGCCCTACGAGCAGTACTTC

J: TRBJ2-2
V: TRBV6-5
size: -
D: TRBD1
CDR3: CASSTRDRAAGELFF
DNA: TGTGCCAGCAGTACCCGGGACAGAGCGGCCGGGGAGCTGTTTTTT

J: TRBJ1-5
V: TRBV19
size: few
D: -
CDR3: CASSIVGSQPQHF
DNA: TGTGCCAGTAGTATCGTTGGTAGTCAGCCCCAGCATTTT